A single sample is the source of the 18 T cell receptor beta chains below, sequenced in a study of cytomegalovirus exposure and HLA in healthy donors. Both 60 Vbeta primers and 13 Jbeta primers went into the PCR. Repertoires were generated with immunoSEQ multiplex PCR, while TCRdb's copy carries only in-frame clones and drops some. The sample has around 95,000 clones, roughly 80% seen once. Sequences were obtained from PBMCs. Source of these receptors: a man younger than 40 in good health and CMV-seropositive.

This chain links TRBV13 with TRBJ2-4; TRBD2 aligns across 15 bases. Germline trimming cut 3 bases from V and 3 bases from J; bases unmatched to any gene: 21. In germline, CDR1 is PRHDT, CDR2 FYEKMQ (reference sequence). The CDR3 totals 23 residues. CDR3 protein: CASSFILSAWTSGGEKGKNIQYF. The CDR3 DNA follows: TGTGCCAGCAGCTTCATCCTTAGCGCCTGGACTAGCGGGGGGGAAAAGGGCAAAAACATTCAGTACTTC.

The gene calls are TRBV9 and TRBJ1-4, with 11 positions matching TRBD1. CDR3 length: 15 residues. The ends lost 2 bases at V and 7 bases at J; junction bases unmatched: 4. The germline CDR1 and CDR2 sequences are SGDLS and YYNGEE. The CDR3, as DNA: TGTGCCAGCAGCGTTTCCGGGACAGGGGGTGAAAAACTGTTTTTT. This gives the protein CASSVSGTGGEKLFF. The entire variable domain, with the rest obtained from reference TRBV9 and TRBJ1-4, is as follows: DSGVTQTPKHLITATGQRVTLRCSPRSGDLSVYWYQQSLDQGLQFLIQYYNGEERAKGNILERFSAQQFPDLHSELNLSSLELGDSALYFCASSVSGTGGEKLFFGSGTQLSVL.

The chain employs TRBV5-6 and TRBJ1-6; D might be TRBD1 (6 bases). There are 13 residues in the CDR3. The V gene lost 5 bases and the J gene lost 7 bases, with 10 bases spanning the gap. Germline V gene lookup returns CDR1 SGHDT and CDR2 YYEEEE. Here the CDR3 DNA reads TGTGCCAGCAGAGGACAGAGGAATTCACCCCTCCACTTT. Encoded protein: CASRGQRNSPLHF.

This clone has a handful of counts. The chain combines TRBV13 with TRBJ1-1, with 7 bases that match TRBD1. V gave up 2 bases and J gave up 4 bases; unmatched junction bases: 13. Germline V gene sequence: CDR1 PRHDT, CDR2 FYEKMQ (reference sequence). CDR3 length: 17 residues. The CDR3 protein is CASSLFSSGGPGTEAFF. The CDR3 DNA sequence: TGTGCCAGCAGCTTATTTTCGTCAGGGGGTCCGGGCACTGAAGCTTTCTTT.

The genes are TRBV20-1 and TRBJ1-1, with a possible D match to TRBD1 (5 bases). Germline CDR1 DFQATT, CDR2 SNEGSKA (reference sequence). The CDR3 consists of 11 residues. Between the trimmed V and J ends, which lost 2 bases and 10 bases, there was a span of 11 bases. The CDR3: CSARPGIGAFF. CDR3 DNA sequence: TGCAGTGCTAGACCAGGGATTGGAGCTTTCTTT.

This chain connects TRBV6-6 to TRBJ2-7, with D perhaps matching TRBD2 (5 bases). Trimming took off 6 bases at V and 3 bases at J, with 9 bases between the two ends. Per germline, CDR1 MNHNY and CDR2 SVGAGI (reference sequence). CDR3 size: 12 residues. CDR3 sequence: CASSPGNYEQYF. Written as DNA, the CDR3 is TGTGCCAGCAGCCCCGGGAACTACGAGCAGTACTTC.

The chain combines TRBV4-2 with TRBJ2-1; possible D gene TRBD1, 6 bases. Trimming cost V 0 bases and J 2 bases, with 11 bases left between them. The germline gives CDR1 LGHNA, CDR2 YNFKEQ. The CDR3 is made up of 16 amino acids. The CDR3 DNA follows: TGTGCCAGCAGCCAAGACCCAAGACAGGCCTACAATGAGCAGTTCTTC. It codes for CASSQDPRQAYNEQFF.

The chain links TRBV5-1 to TRBJ2-5; TRBD2 aligns across 10 bases. CDR3 length: 14 residues. Germline loops: CDR1 SGHRS, CDR2 YFSETQ. Unmatched junction bases numbered 9, after V lost 8 bases and J lost 5 bases. CDR3 bases: TGCGCCAGTATGAAACTAGCGGGGCGTGAGACCCAGTACTTC. This sequence encodes CASMKLAGRETQYF.

CDR3 region: CASFRGRQTNTEAFF. CDR3 in DNA: TGTGCCAGCTTCCGTGGCCGACAAACGAACACTGAAGCTTTCTTT. V gene TRBV7-8 combines with J gene TRBJ1-1; D gene unclear. The CDR3 spans 15 residues. The V gene lost 8 bases and the J gene lost 1 base, with 17 bases spanning the gap. Germline V CDR1 and CDR2: SGHVS, FQNEAQ. Using reference TRBV7-8 and TRBJ1-1 for the parts outside the CDR3, the full variable domain is GAGVSQSPRYKVAKRGQDVALRCDPISGHVSLFWYQQALGQGPEFLTYFQNEAQLDKSGLPSDRFFAERPEGSVSTLKIQRTQQEDSAVYLCASFRGRQTNTEAFFGQGTRLTVV.

The genes are TRBV6-5 and TRBJ1-1, with D perhaps TRBD1 (5 bases). The germline V gene encodes CDR1 MNHEY and CDR2 SVGAGI. The length of the CDR3 is 14 residues. V lost 7 bases and J 1 base, leaving 13 bases between the germline ends. The CDR3 is CASTPARENTEAFF. The CDR3 DNA follows: TGTGCCAGCACCCCAGCCAGGGAGAACACTGAAGCTTTCTTT.

The CDR3 region is CASSQLTGDFTGNTIYF. In DNA form, the CDR3 reads TGCGCCAGCAGCCAACTGACGGGGGACTTTACTGGAAACACCATATATTTT. V and J are TRBV4-1 and TRBJ1-3, with D tentatively TRBD1 (5 bases). This CDR3 region has 17 residues. Trimming shortened V by 2 bases and J by 2 bases, and 16 bases separated the two germline ends. Germline CDR1 reads MGHRA; CDR2 reads YSYEKL.

This clone was found once. The chain joins TRBV10-3 to TRBJ1-5; weak D call: TRBD1 (6 bases). Trimming removed 10 bases at V and 3 bases at J, with 10 bases between. The V gene's germline CDR1 is ENHRY and CDR2 SYGVKD. The CDR3 runs to 12 residues. This chain's CDR3 is CATGQNNQPQHF. Here the CDR3 DNA reads TGTGCCACCGGACAGAACAATCAGCCCCAGCATTTT.

This chain links TRBV18 with TRBJ2-7; D gene ambiguous. CDR3 length: 12 amino acids. CDR1 is KGHSH and CDR2 is LQKENI in the germline V gene. The V end was cut by 6 bases, the J end by 5 bases, with 11 bases between. The DNA of the CDR3 is TGTGCCAGCTCCAGATTTATACACGAGCAGTACTTC. It specifies CASSRFIHEQYF.

This clone showed up just a few times. V and J are TRBV7-9 and TRBJ1-4, with D tentatively TRBD1 (6 bases). Germline loops: CDR1 SEHNR, CDR2 FQNEAQ (reference sequence). This CDR3 has 15 residues. V was clipped by 5 bases and J by 5 bases, with 15 bases between them. The CDR3 DNA reads as TGTGCCAGCAGCCCCGCCCAGGGGTTGAATGAAAAACTGTTTTTT. It yields the protein CASSPAQGLNEKLFF.

This chain connects TRBV9 to TRBJ1-1, with D possibly matching TRBD1 (6 bases). Germline CDR1 SGDLS, CDR2 YYNGEE. V lost 4 bases and J lost 4, with 17 bases in between. This CDR3 has 15 residues. The CDR3 loop is CASSPRQGPFTEAFF. Written as DNA, the CDR3 is TGTGCCAGCAGCCCCCGGCAGGGGCCGTTCACTGAAGCTTTCTTT.

The V gene is TRBV7-9, the J gene TRBJ2-5; 9 nucleotides match TRBD1. V lost 5 bases and J lost 6; bases outside the gene matches: 7. There are 14 residues in the CDR3. Germline V lookup: CDR1 SEHNR, CDR2 FQNEAQ (reference sequence). This CDR3 is CASSHRDRVKTQYF. The CDR3 bases are TGTGCCAGCAGCCACCGGGACAGGGTGAAGACCCAGTACTTC.

This clone has just a few counts. The CDR3 DNA is TGTGCCAGCAGCTTAAACAGGGGCACTGAAGCTTTCTTT. Residues: CASSLNRGTEAFF. The chain joins TRBV7-2 to TRBJ1-1; 7 nucleotides agree with TRBD1. The CDR3 runs 13 residues. With 2 bases clipped from V and 4 bases from J, the junction kept 1 base outside the gene matches. Germline V gives CDR1 SGHTA, CDR2 FQGNSA.

V gene TRBV7-3 combines with J gene TRBJ2-1, with 9 bases identical to TRBD1. V was pared by 3 bases and J by 9 bases, with 6 bases of the junction left unmatched. CDR3 length: 14 amino acids. Germline lookup yields CDR1 SGHTA and CDR2 FQGTGA. CDR3 amino acids: CASSFLQQGAEQFF. The CDR3 DNA follows: TGTGCCAGCAGCTTCCTACAACAGGGGGCTGAGCAGTTCTTC.